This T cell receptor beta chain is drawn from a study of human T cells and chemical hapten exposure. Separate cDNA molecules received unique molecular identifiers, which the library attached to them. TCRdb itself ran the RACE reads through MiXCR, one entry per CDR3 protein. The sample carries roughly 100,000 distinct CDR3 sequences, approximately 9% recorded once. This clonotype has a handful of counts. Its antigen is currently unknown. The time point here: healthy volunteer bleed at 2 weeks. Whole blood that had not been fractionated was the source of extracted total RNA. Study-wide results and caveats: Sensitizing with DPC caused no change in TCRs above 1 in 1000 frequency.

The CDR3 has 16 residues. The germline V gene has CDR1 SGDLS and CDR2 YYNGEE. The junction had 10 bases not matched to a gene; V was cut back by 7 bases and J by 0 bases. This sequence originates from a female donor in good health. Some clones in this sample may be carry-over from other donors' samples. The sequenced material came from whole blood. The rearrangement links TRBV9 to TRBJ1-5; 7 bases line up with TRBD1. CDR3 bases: TGTGCCAGCTACGAAGGGACAGTCCTTAGCAATCAGCCCCAGCATTTT. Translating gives CASYEGTVLSNQPQHF.